Detailed here is one T cell receptor (beta chain). No antigen is known for it. This CDR3 spans 17 amino acids. CDR1 is MGHRA, CDR2 YSYEKL, per germline. The germline V and J ends were trimmed by 6 bases and 3 bases, with 21 bases remaining between them. The data originate from a study of cytomegalovirus exposure and HLA in healthy donors. As for the study in general: From HLA-typed donors, an early data release held roughly 89 million unique TCRs.

With 60 Vbeta and 13 Jbeta primers, the PCR was carried out. Using immunoSEQ multiplex PCR, the repertoire was profiled, and TCRdb retains in-frame clones only, with some absent. In the table there are approximately 140,000 clones, 80% of which are singletons. Study findings and constraints: Roughly uniform sequencing depth across donors was assumed, possibly incorrectly. While the bulk of TCR sequences proved rare, some public TCRs turned up in many donors.

Specimen: PBMCs. This receptor was taken from a woman in her forties in good health and CMV-seronegative. The chain is built from TRBV4-1 and TRBJ2-1; possibly TRBD2 for D (7 bases). The CDR3 DNA reads TGCGCCAGCAGTCCTGGACGAGGGAGGGACAACTACAATGAGCAGTTCTTC. It specifies CASSPGRGRDNYNEQFF.